The clone carrying this TCR beta chain was recorded a few times. Its specificity is not known. The sample comes from a study of blood T cells in healthy people across ages. Overall study results and limits: Getting older went along with TCR beta diversity per million T cells dropping roughly linearly. Long-lived donors had more naive CD4+ cells and higher diversity than aged donors.

CDR1 and CDR2 (germline): SGDLS, YYNGEE. This CDR3 has 18 residues. The V and J ends lost 6 bases and 0 bases respectively, with 22 bases between them. A second PCR, run for roughly 6 to 11 cycles, used a sample-barcoded 5' primer plus a J-beta primer mix. Each cDNA molecule was tagged by a template-switch adaptor with 12 random nucleotides. TCRdb analysed the 5' RACE reads with MiXCR anew, one entry per CDR3 protein. Among about 1.6 million distinct CDR3 sequences listed, roughly 30% were seen once. For every donor, a draw yielded around 10 milliliters of peripheral blood. The chain links TRBV9 to TRBJ2-4, with a weak D call TRBD1 (6 bases). The TCR was taken from a woman in her 30s in good health. The sample taken for sequencing was blood. CDR3 amino acids: CASIPRGRVVLAKNIQYF. In DNA form, the CDR3 reads TGTGCCAGCATCCCCAGGGGACGGGTCGTTTTAGCCAAAAACATTCAGTACTTC.